The 11 T cell receptor beta chains listed next were all sequenced from one sample in a study of blood T cell repertoires in COVID-19. Assay used: immunoSEQ multiplex PCR; TCRdb lists only in-frame clones, some missing. The sample has about 100,000 clones; around four fifths are singletons. Sequencing input: peripheral blood. The receptor set was obtained from a man in his forties with active or convalescent COVID-19.

The chain combines TRBV7-9 with TRBJ2-7; the D gene is possibly TRBD1 (7 bases). Per the germline V gene, CDR1 is SEHNR and CDR2 is FQNEAQ (reference sequence). V dropped 2 bases and J dropped 7 bases, with 15 bases sitting between them. CDR3 size: 14 residues. The CDR3 loop reads CASSLWPGGGEQYF. In DNA, the CDR3 is TGTGCCAGCAGCTTATGGCCAGGGGGAGGTGAGCAGTACTTC.

V gene TRBV19 combines with J gene TRBJ2-1, with 16 bases matching TRBD2. Germline-derived CDR1 and CDR2 are LNHDA and SQIVND (reference sequence). This CDR3 contains 16 residues. J gave up 6 bases and V 6 bases, and 5 bases lay outside the gene matches. The CDR3 loop reads CASRGLAGGDPNEQFF. The DNA of the CDR3 is TGTGCCAGTAGGGGACTAGCGGGGGGGGACCCCAATGAGCAGTTCTTC.

The CDR3 sequence is CASSLGQGLNTEAFF. As DNA, the CDR3 is TGCGCCAGCAGCCTCGGACAGGGGTTGAACACTGAAGCTTTCTTT. This chain joins TRBV5-1 and TRBJ1-1; 9 bases agree with TRBD1. Looked up from germline, CDR1 is SGHRS and CDR2 is YFSETQ. J gave up 0 bases and V 4 bases, and 4 bases lay outside the gene matches. This CDR3 region has 15 residues.

The chain carries TRBV14 and TRBJ2-2, with unresolved D. Trimming pared 0 bases from V and 0 bases from J, leaving 17 bases between. Germline V gene data show CDR1 as SGHDN and CDR2 as FVKESK. The CDR3 has 19 residues. CDR3 residues: CASSQDTLRLWPNTGELFF. The CDR3 bases are TGTGCCAGCAGCCAAGATACGCTTCGTCTTTGGCCGAACACCGGGGAGCTGTTTTTT. Looking up the rest from reference TRBV14 and TRBJ2-2 gives the full variable domain: EAGVTQFPSHSVIEKGQTVTLRCDPISGHDNLYWYRRVMGKEIKFLLHFVKESKQDESGMPNNRFLAERTGGTYSTLKVQPAELEDSGVYFCASSQDTLRLWPNTGELFFGEGSRLTVL.

The V and J genes are TRBV30 and TRBJ2-2; tentative D call: TRBD1 (6 bases). Trimming stripped 0 bases from V and 5 bases from J, with 7 bases between. The CDR3 covers 13 residues. CDR1 is GTSNPN and CDR2 is SVGIG in the germline V gene (reference sequence). The CDR3: CAWSVRGTGELFF. CDR3 nucleotides: TGTGCCTGGAGTGTGAGGGGGACCGGGGAGCTGTTTTTT. Filled out from reference TRBV30 and TRBJ2-2, the complete variable domain reads SQTIHQWPATLVQPVGSPLSLECTVEGTSNPNLYWYRQAAGRGLQLLFYSVGIGQISSEVPQNLSASRPQDRQFILSSKKLLLSDSGFYLCAWSVRGTGELFFGEGSRLTVL.

This chain connects TRBV7-3 to TRBJ2-1, with 10 bases lining up with TRBD2. Trimming removed 1 base from V and 7 bases from J; junction bases left unmatched: 7. Germline assignment: CDR1 SGHTA and CDR2 FQGTGA. The CDR3 loop spans 16 amino acids. The CDR3 DNA follows: TGTGCCAGCAGCTTAATCAGCGGGGGGGTCGTGAATGAGCAGTTCTTC. It translates to CASSLISGGVVNEQFF.

The rearrangement links TRBV2 to TRBJ1-3; 9 bases fit TRBD1. Germline CDR1 is SNHLY and CDR2 is FYNNEI. V dropped 9 bases and J dropped 4; count of bases not matched to a gene: 4. The CDR3 has 13 residues. This CDR3 reads CARQGAAGNTIYF. CDR3 sequence (DNA): TGTGCCAGACAGGGGGCGGCGGGAAACACCATATATTTT.

This CDR3 reads CASSRQVSYEQYF. The CDR3 DNA reads as TGTGCCAGCAGTAGACAGGTCTCCTACGAGCAGTACTTC. The rearrangement links TRBV12-3 or TRBV12-4 to TRBJ2-7; possibly TRBD1 for D (6 bases). CDR3 length: 13 amino acids. Between the trimmed V and J ends, which lost 5 bases and 0 bases, there was a span of 8 bases.

The chain is built from TRBV19 and TRBJ2-6, with 11 bases fitting TRBD1. The CDR3 is 19 amino acids. V was pared by 4 bases and J by 0 bases, with 8 bases of the junction left unmatched. The germline V gene encodes CDR1 LNHDA and CDR2 SQIVND (reference sequence). CDR3 in DNA: TGTGCCAGTAGTAGTCAGCTCGGGACAGGGGGCTCTGGGGCCAACGTCCTGACTTTC. Protein: CASSSQLGTGGSGANVLTF.

The chain recombines TRBV6-5 with TRBJ1-5; no reliable D call. The CDR3 runs to 14 residues. Germline V CDR1 and CDR2: MNHEY, SVGAGI. With 2 bases removed from V and 2 bases from J, the gap between germline ends came to 7 bases. The CDR3 is CASSYGGGNQPQHF. CDR3 in DNA: TGTGCCAGCAGTTACGGCGGGGGCAATCAGCCCCAGCATTTT.

The chain links TRBV7-2 to TRBJ1-5; TRBD1 matches 7 bases. Germline values: CDR1 SGHTA, CDR2 FQGNSA. There are 15 residues in the CDR3. J was trimmed by 4 bases and V by 1 base; bases with no gene match: 4. The CDR3 region is CASSLEQGFNQPQHF. CDR3 bases: TGTGCCAGCAGCTTAGAACAGGGGTTTAATCAGCCCCAGCATTTT.